The T cell receptor beta chain under discussion was sequenced for a study of control samples from healthy donors and cancer patients. The table came from immunoSEQ multiplex PCR; TCRdb's copy has only in-frame clones and leaves some out. Of 70,000 to 75,000 clones listed, less than 95% are singletons. The CDR3 sequence is 15 residues long. V shed 8 bases, J shed 0 bases, and the junction held 9 bases outside the gene matches. The germline V gene encodes CDR1 SNHLY and CDR2 FYNNEI. Sequencing was carried out using blood. The rearrangement joins TRBV2 to TRBJ1-1; the match to TRBD1 covers 7 bases. The receptor was isolated from a woman aged 25 to 45 in good health. The CDR3, as DNA: TGTGCCAGCCAGACGGGACAGCTAATGAACACTGAAGCTTTCTTT. Amino acids: CASQTGQLMNTEAFF.